This TCR beta chain was sequenced for a study of identical twins. Germline V CDR1 and CDR2: MNHEY, SVGAGI. V shed 4 bases and J shed 4 bases, with 11 bases lying between them. The CDR3 totals 14 residues. In the case of this clonotype: Its specificity is unknown. A single base separates this from a much larger clone, so it may be a read error.

Unique molecular identifiers were present on the cDNA, and a universal primer site came from template switching. A single record per CDR3 protein comes from TCRdb applying MiXCR to the 5' RACE reads. The sample carries roughly 290,000 distinct CDR3 sequences, around 8.8% recorded once. Regarding the study as a whole: Potential partial confounding of zero-insertion analyses by invariant MAIT and iNKT cells was noted.

The sample was also linked to a second study, of yellow fever vaccine responses in identical twins.

The chain uses TRBV6-5 and TRBJ1-5; D is uncertain. This receptor was identified in a woman aged 18 to 35 in good health. Sequencing was carried out using memory (CD45RO+) T cells sorted from blood. DNA for the CDR3: TGTGCCAGCAGTTCCGTAGACGGGAATCAGCCCCAGCATTTT. Its translation is CASSSVDGNQPQHF.